This T cell receptor (beta chain) came from a study of OX40 agonist ivuxolimab in advanced cancers. This CDR3 comprises 16 residues. V trimming: 2 bases; J trimming: 6 bases; junction bases outside the gene matches: 7. Germline V gives CDR1 MNHEY, CDR2 SMNVEV (reference sequence). Here immunoSEQ multiplex PCR was the method, and the copy in TCRdb shows in-frame clones only, minus some. The sample records approximately 28,000 clones, approximately 85% being singletons. This receptor was identified in an adult with an advanced solid tumor such as melanoma, head and neck, liver or kidney cancer. This chain links TRBV27 with TRBJ1-2, with 12 bases that match TRBD1. This specimen was CD4+ or CD8+ T cells sorted from blood, taken in a trial of the OX40 agonist ivuxolimab. The CDR3 coding sequence is TGTGCCAGCAGTTTAGCGTCCGGGACAGGGGGCCATGGCTACACCTTC. Amino acids: CASSLASGTGGHGYTF.